These 19 T cell receptor beta chains share one sample of origin, sequenced in a study of blood T cell repertoires in COVID-19. Profiling relied on immunoSEQ multiplex PCR, and the TCRdb table lists in-frame clones only, not all of them. This sample has 150,000 to 200,000 clones; more than 75% occur once, and the top ten carry about 4.5%. Sequences were obtained from peripheral blood. The source is a human donor in a cohort sampled during active COVID-19.

Notes on this clone: Other nucleotide sequences from this sample produce the same CDR3. The V call is TRBV5-1, the J call TRBJ2-5, with 8 bases lining up with TRBD2. V shed 0 bases, J shed 1 base, and the junction held 2 bases outside the gene matches. This CDR3 comprises 15 residues. Per the germline V gene, CDR1 is SGHRS and CDR2 is YFSETQ. Written as DNA, the CDR3 is TGCGCCAGCAGCTTGGCGGGGGGGCCCCAAGAGACCCAGTACTTC. Residues: CASSLAGGPQETQYF.

The rearrangement joins TRBV2 to TRBJ2-1; D gene uncertain. CDR3 length equals 11 residues. Trimming removed 9 bases at V and 7 bases at J, with 10 bases between. Germline assignment: CDR1 SNHLY and CDR2 FYNNEI. The CDR3 DNA follows: TGTGCCAGTAGAGTGGTTAATGAGCAGTTCTTC. This gives the protein CASRVVNEQFF.

CDR3 loop: CASSARPGGQETQYF. The CDR3 DNA reads TGTGCCAGCAGCGCACGCCCAGGGGGCCAAGAGACCCAGTACTTC. This sequence joins TRBV7-6 and TRBJ2-5, with 7 bases aligning to TRBD1. The J segment lost 1 base and the V segment lost 5 bases, leaving 7 bases of the junction unmatched. Germline CDR1 SGHVS, CDR2 FNYEAQ. The CDR3 totals 15 residues.

This clone has just a few counts. The chain uses TRBV7-2 and TRBJ1-3; the D gene is possibly TRBD1 (5 bases). V lost 6 bases, J lost 0 bases, and 21 bases lay in between. Germline V gives CDR1 SGHTA, CDR2 FQGNSA. The CDR3 has 18 amino acids. The CDR3 bases are TGTGCCAGCAGTCTAGGGGAGGTGGCAGGTCACTCTGGAAACACCATATATTTT. Residues: CASSLGEVAGHSGNTIYF.

The chain has TRBV19 and TRBJ2-5, with D possibly matching TRBD2 (6 bases). Germline V gene lookup returns CDR1 LNHDA and CDR2 SQIVND (reference sequence). V dropped 5 bases and J dropped 6 bases, with 13 bases sitting between them. CDR3 length equals 13 residues. CDR3 bases: TGTGCCAGTAGTGACCTCGGGGGACAGACCCAGTACTTC. Amino acid sequence: CASSDLGGQTQYF.

The V call is TRBV6-2 or TRBV6-3, the J call TRBJ1-2; maybe TRBD1 (5 bases). Trimming pared 3 bases from V and 3 bases from J, leaving 8 bases between. Germline V lookup: CDR1 MNHEY, CDR2 SVGEGT. This CDR3 comprises 13 residues. The CDR3 region has the DNA TGTGCCAGCAGTTATTCCAGGGACTATGGCTACACCTTC. It is translated as CASSYSRDYGYTF.

The chain is built from TRBV7-9 and TRBJ2-5; TRBD2 matches 9 bases. V was clipped by 5 bases and J by 2 bases; unmatched bases: 6. The CDR3 covers 15 residues. Germline V gene data show CDR1 as SEHNR and CDR2 as FQNEAQ (reference sequence). DNA for the CDR3: TGTGCCAGCAGCCCCCGACTAGCGGCGCAAGAGACCCAGTACTTC. Protein: CASSPRLAAQETQYF.

V gene TRBV7-9 combines with J gene TRBJ2-7, with D possibly matching TRBD2 (6 bases). The CDR3 consists of 13 residues. Trimming removed 1 base from V and 6 bases from J, with 10 bases in between. Germline V lookup: CDR1 SEHNR, CDR2 FQNEAQ (reference sequence). The CDR3 loop is CASSLDLRGEQYF. The CDR3 coding sequence is TGTGCCAGCAGCTTAGATCTGCGGGGCGAGCAGTACTTC.

The chain recombines TRBV3-1 (or the pseudogene TRBV3-2) with TRBJ1-1; D is ambiguous. V was clipped by 2 bases and J by 7 bases, with 11 bases between them. The CDR3 contains 13 residues. Germline CDR1 and CDR2: LGHDT and YNNKEL (reference sequence). CDR3 residues: CASSQYRTVEAFF. CDR3 in DNA: TGTGCCAGCAGCCAATATAGAACAGTTGAAGCTTTCTTT.

V is TRBV19 and J is TRBJ1-1; TRBD1 matches 9 bases. The CDR3 loop spans 14 amino acids. In germline, CDR1 is LNHDA, CDR2 SQIVND (reference sequence). Losses at the gene ends were 4 bases for V and 5 bases for J; bases not matched to a gene: 5. This chain's CDR3 is CASSSYRGQTEAFF. DNA of the CDR3: TGTGCCAGTAGTAGCTACAGGGGGCAAACTGAAGCTTTCTTT. The full variable domain, its missing parts supplied by reference TRBV19 and TRBJ1-1, is DGGITQSPKYLFRKEGQNVTLSCEQNLNHDAMYWYRQDPGQGLRLIYYSQIVNDFQKGDIAEGYSVSREKKESFPLTVTSAQKNPTAFYLCASSSYRGQTEAFFGQGTRLTVV.

This rearrangement joins TRBV6-1 to TRBJ1-2, with a weak D call TRBD1 (5 bases). Germline V gene data show CDR1 as MNHNS and CDR2 as SASEGT. Trimming removed 1 base at V and 3 bases at J, with 12 bases between. The CDR3 consists of 15 residues. The DNA of the CDR3 is TGTGCCAGCAGTGAAGAACGCGGGGCGCACTATGGCTACACCTTC. Translating it yields CASSEERGAHYGYTF.

Only a few counts were recorded for this clone. V usage is TRBV10-1 and J usage is TRBJ1-3; D gene uncertain. In germline, CDR1 is WNHNN, CDR2 SYGVQD (reference sequence). This CDR3 has 14 amino acids. Trimming shortened V by 1 base and J by 5 bases, and 9 bases separated the two germline ends. CDR3 protein: CASSEFGDRNTIYF. The CDR3 bases are TGCGCCAGCAGTGAGTTCGGGGATCGAAACACCATATATTTT.

J is TRBJ2-4 and V is TRBV7-9; 12 nucleotides match TRBD2. CDR1 is SEHNR, CDR2 FQNEAQ, per germline (reference sequence). Germline trimming cut 5 bases from V and 6 bases from J; bases unmatched to any gene: 5. This CDR3 comprises 15 residues. CDR3 loop: CASSPASGGVNIQYF. CDR3 in DNA: TGTGCCAGCAGCCCAGCTAGCGGGGGGGTAAACATTCAGTACTTC.

The chain uses TRBV7-8 and TRBJ2-1; 12 nucleotides agree with TRBD2. The CDR3 runs 15 residues. Trimming at V came to 5 bases and at J to 8 bases, leaving 7 bases not matched to a gene. In germline, CDR1 is SGHVS, CDR2 FQNEAQ. CDR3 DNA: TGTGCCAGCAGCCAGACTAGCGGGAGTAAAGATGAGCAGTTCTTC. Its protein is CASSQTSGSKDEQFF.

The chain joins TRBV6-1 to TRBJ2-7; D gene ambiguous. V gave up 2 bases and J gave up 4 bases, with 3 bases separating them. The CDR3 length is 11 residues. Germline CDR1 is MNHNS and CDR2 is SASEGT. DNA of the CDR3: TGTGCCAGCAGTGAACTATACGAGCAGTACTTC. Residues: CASSELYEQYF.

The chain links TRBV5-1 to TRBJ1-5, with 7 bases aligning to TRBD1. Germline V lookup: CDR1 SGHRS, CDR2 YFSETQ. The CDR3 has 14 amino acids. V lost 5 bases, J lost 4 bases, and 6 bases stayed unmatched. The CDR3 here is CASRESGGNQPQHF. CDR3 coding DNA: TGCGCCAGCAGGGAGTCAGGGGGTAATCAGCCCCAGCATTTT.

The V call is TRBV2, the J call TRBJ2-5; 8 nucleotides match TRBD2. The ends lost 6 bases at V and 4 bases at J; junction bases unmatched: 4. This CDR3 region has 13 residues. Germline V gives CDR1 SNHLY, CDR2 FYNNEI. The CDR3 reads CASSPGGGETQYF. The CDR3 nucleotides are TGTGCCAGCAGCCCGGGGGGGGGAGAGACCCAGTACTTC.

The chain couples TRBV24-1 to TRBJ2-5; 7 bases are shared with TRBD1. The V gene end was trimmed by 8 bases and the J gene end by 4 bases; junction bases not matched to a gene: 12. CDR1 is KGHDR, CDR2 SFDVKD, per germline. The CDR3 is made up of 15 amino acids. In DNA, the CDR3 is TGTGCCACCACTCCCGAGTTAAAGGGGGCAGAGACCCAGTACTTC. This encodes CATTPELKGAETQYF.

The chain has TRBV5-4 and TRBJ1-4; perhaps TRBD1 as D (6 bases). With 0 bases removed from V and 2 bases from J, the gap between germline ends came to 8 bases. CDR3 length equals 15 residues. CDR1 and CDR2 from the germline V gene are SGHNT and YYREEE (reference sequence). CDR3 nucleotides: TGTGCCAGCAGCTTGGATACAGGGACTAATGAAAAACTGTTTTTT. It is translated as CASSLDTGTNEKLFF.